This record concerns one T cell receptor beta chain sequence. This specimen comes from a study of blood T cell repertoires in COVID-19. TCRdb keeps only in-frame clones here, not all; method: immunoSEQ multiplex PCR. The sample carries approximately 440,000 clones, about 90% recorded once. Germline V gene sequence: CDR1 KGHSH, CDR2 LQKENI. The CDR3 covers 17 residues. Trimming shortened V by 3 bases and J by 0 bases, and 12 bases separated the two germline ends. The genes are TRBV18 and TRBJ2-6; D is unresolved. The sequencing input was PBMCs or T cells enriched from blood (not recorded which). The sequence was obtained from a man between 18 and 29 years old who had recovered from COVID-19. The CDR3 protein is CASSPFTVDSGANVLTF. CDR3 in DNA: TGTGCCAGCTCACCTTTTACAGTGGACTCTGGGGCCAACGTCCTGACTTTC.